This T cell receptor (beta chain) stems from a study of CD8 T cells in Susac syndrome. Notes on the study in general: TCR sequencing and HLA analysis covered a relatively small number of individuals.

High-throughput TCR beta sequencing covered peripheral CD8+ and CD4+ T cells. Healthy donors matched for age and sex were used as controls. For this clonotype: Its antigen is undetermined.

The RNA input was about 0.5 to 1 ug, and it was reverse transcribed with random hexamers. The immunoSEQ assay covered 54 Vbeta and 13 Jbeta segments for CDR3. TCRdb itself ran the immunoSEQ multiplex PCR reads through MiXCR, one entry per CDR3 protein. Among under 200,000 distinct CDR3 sequences listed, around 96% were seen once. Germline V gene data show CDR1 as SQVTM and CDR2 as ANQGSEA. After removal of 4 bases from V and 5 bases from J, the junction contained 6 bases not matched to a gene. This CDR3 contains 15 residues. Sequencing was done on a sample of CD4+ T cells from PBMCs. This receptor was obtained from a human donor in good health. The chain links TRBV29-1 to TRBJ1-5, with TRBD1 matching 12 bases. The CDR3 DNA reads TGCAGCGTTGTTGGGACAGGGGGCTCAGATCAGCCCCAGCATTTT. Its translation is CSVVGTGGSDQPQHF.